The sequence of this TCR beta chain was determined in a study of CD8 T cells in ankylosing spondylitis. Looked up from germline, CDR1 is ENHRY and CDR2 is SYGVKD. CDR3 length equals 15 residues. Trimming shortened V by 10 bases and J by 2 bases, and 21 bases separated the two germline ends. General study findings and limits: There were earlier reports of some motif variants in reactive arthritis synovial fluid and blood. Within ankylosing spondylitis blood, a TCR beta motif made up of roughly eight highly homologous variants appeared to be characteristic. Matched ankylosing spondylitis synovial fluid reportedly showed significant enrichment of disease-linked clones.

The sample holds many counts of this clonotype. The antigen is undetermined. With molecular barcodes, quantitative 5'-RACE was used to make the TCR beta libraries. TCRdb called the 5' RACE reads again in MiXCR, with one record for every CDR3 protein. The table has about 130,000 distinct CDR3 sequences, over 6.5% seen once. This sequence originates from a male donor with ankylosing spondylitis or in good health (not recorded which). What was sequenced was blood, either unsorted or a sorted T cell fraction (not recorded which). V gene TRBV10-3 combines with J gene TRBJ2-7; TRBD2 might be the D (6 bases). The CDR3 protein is CASAIAQAGTYEQYF. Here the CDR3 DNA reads TGTGCCAGCGCCATCGCTCAGGCGGGGACCTACGAGCAGTACTTC.